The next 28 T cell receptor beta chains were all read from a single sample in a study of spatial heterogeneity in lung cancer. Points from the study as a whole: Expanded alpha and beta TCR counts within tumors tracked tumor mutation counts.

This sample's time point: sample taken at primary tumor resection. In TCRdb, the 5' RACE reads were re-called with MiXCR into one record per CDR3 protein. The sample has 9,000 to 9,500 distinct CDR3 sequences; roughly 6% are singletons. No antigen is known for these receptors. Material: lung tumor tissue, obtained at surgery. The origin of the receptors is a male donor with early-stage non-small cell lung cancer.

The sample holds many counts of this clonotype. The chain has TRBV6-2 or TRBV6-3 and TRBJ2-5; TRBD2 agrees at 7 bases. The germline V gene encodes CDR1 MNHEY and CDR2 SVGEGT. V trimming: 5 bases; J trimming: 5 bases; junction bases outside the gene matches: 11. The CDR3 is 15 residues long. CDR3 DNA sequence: TGTGCCAGCAGTCCTCCATCGACTAGCCGGGAGACCCAGTACTTC. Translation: CASSPPSTSRETQYF.

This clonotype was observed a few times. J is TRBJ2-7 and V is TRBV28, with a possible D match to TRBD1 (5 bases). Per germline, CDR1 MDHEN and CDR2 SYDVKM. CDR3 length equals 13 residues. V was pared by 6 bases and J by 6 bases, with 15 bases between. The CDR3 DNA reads TGTGCCAGCAGCCCTTCTTCAGGGCCCGAGCAGTACTTC. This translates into CASSPSSGPEQYF.

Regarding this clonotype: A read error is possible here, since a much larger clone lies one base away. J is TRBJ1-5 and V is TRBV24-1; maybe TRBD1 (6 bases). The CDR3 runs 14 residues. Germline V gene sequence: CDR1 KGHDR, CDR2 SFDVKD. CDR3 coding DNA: TGTGCCACCAGGCCGACAGGTGAGAATCAGCCCCAGAATTTT. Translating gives CATRPTGENQPQNF.

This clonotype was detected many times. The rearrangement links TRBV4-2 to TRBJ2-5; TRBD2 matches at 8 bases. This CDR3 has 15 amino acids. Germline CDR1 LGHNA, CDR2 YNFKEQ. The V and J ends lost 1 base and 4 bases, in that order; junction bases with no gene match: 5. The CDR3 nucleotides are TGTGCCAGCAGCCAAGGGGTAGCGGGGACAGAGACCCAGTACTTC. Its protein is CASSQGVAGTETQYF.

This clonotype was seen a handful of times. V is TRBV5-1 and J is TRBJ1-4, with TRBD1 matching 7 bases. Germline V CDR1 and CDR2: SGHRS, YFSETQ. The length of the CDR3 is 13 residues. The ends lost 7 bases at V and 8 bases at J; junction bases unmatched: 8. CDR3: CASRRDSREKLFF. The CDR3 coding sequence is TGCGCCAGCCGGAGGGACAGTCGAGAAAAACTGTTTTTT.

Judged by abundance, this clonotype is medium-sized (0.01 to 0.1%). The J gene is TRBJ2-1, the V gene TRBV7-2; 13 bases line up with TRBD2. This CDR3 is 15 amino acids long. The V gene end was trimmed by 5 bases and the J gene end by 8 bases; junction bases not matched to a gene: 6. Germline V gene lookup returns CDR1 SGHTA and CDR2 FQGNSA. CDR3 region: CASSRLAGGFDEQFF. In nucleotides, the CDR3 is TGTGCCAGCAGCCGACTAGCGGGGGGTTTCGATGAGCAGTTCTTC.

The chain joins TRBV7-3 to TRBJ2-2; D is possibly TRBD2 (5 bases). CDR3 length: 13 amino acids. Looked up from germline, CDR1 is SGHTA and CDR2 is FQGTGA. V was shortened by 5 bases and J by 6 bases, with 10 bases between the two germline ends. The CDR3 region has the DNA TGTGCCAGCAGCGAGGGTATCGCCGGGGAGCTGTTTTTT. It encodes CASSEGIAGELFF.

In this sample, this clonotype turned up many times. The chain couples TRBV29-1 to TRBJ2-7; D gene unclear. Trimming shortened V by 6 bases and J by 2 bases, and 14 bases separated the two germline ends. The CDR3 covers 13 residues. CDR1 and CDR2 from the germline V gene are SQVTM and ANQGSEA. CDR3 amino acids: CSVIPLSTYEQYF. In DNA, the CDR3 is TGCAGCGTGATACCCCTGAGCACCTACGAGCAGTACTTC.

CDR3 protein: CASSYYLTDGNTIYF. The CDR3 DNA is TGTGCCAGCAGTTACTATTTGACAGACGGAAACACCATATATTTT. V and J are TRBV6-6 and TRBJ1-3; D might be TRBD1 (5 bases). Germline V CDR1 and CDR2: MNHNY, SVGAGI (reference sequence). V was shortened by 1 base and J by 4 bases, with 11 bases between the two germline ends. The CDR3 totals 15 residues.

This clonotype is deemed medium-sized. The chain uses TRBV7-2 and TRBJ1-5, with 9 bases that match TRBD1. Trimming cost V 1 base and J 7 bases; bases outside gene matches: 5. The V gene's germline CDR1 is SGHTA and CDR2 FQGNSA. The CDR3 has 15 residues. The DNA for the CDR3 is TGTGCCAGCAGCTTAGGCACAGGGGGCGTGCAGCCCCAGCATTTT. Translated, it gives CASSLGTGGVQPQHF. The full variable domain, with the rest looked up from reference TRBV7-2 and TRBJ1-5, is GAGVSQSPSNKVTEKGKDVELRCDPISGHTALYWYRQSLGQGLEFLIYFQGNSAPDKSGLPSDRFSAERTGGSVSTLTIQRTQQEDSAVYLCASSLGTGGVQPQHFGDGTRLSIL.

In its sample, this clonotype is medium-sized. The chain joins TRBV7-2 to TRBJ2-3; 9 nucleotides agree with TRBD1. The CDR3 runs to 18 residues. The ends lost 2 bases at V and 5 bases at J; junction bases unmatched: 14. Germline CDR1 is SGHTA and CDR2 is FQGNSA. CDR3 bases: TGTGCCAGCAGCTTATCTCCCCCTCGGACAGGGGCCGGAGATACGCAGTATTTT. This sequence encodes CASSLSPPRTGAGDTQYF. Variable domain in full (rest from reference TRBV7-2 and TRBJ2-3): GAGVSQSPSNKVTEKGKDVELRCDPISGHTALYWYRQSLGQGLEFLIYFQGNSAPDKSGLPSDRFSAERTGGSVSTLTIQRTQQEDSAVYLCASSLSPPRTGAGDTQYFGPGTRLTVL.

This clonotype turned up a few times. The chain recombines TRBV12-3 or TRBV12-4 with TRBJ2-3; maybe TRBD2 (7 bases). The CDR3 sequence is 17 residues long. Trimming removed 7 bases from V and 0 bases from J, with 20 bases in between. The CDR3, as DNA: TGTGCCAGCACCTCCTGGGGGGGCCCCCTTAGCACAGATACGCAGTATTTT. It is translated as CASTSWGGPLSTDTQYF.

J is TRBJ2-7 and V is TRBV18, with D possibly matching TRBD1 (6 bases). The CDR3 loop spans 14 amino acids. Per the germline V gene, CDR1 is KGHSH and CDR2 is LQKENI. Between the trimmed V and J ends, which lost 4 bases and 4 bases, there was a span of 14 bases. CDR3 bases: TGTGCCAGCTCACTAGGGGGACGCGGGTACGAGCAGTACTTC. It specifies CASSLGGRGYEQYF.

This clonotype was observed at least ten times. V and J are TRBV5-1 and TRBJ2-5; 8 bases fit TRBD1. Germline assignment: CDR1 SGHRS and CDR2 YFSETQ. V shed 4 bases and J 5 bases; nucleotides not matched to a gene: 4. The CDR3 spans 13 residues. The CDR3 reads CASSSRQGETQYF. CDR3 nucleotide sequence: TGCGCCAGCAGCAGTAGACAGGGGGAGACCCAGTACTTC.

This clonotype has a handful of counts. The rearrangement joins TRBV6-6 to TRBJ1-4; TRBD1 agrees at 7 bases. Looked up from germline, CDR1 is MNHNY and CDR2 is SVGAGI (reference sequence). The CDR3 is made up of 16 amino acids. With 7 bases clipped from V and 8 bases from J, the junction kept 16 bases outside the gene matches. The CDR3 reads CASTKPPGTVNEKLFF. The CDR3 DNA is TGTGCCAGCACCAAACCCCCCGGGACAGTTAACGAAAAACTGTTTTTT.

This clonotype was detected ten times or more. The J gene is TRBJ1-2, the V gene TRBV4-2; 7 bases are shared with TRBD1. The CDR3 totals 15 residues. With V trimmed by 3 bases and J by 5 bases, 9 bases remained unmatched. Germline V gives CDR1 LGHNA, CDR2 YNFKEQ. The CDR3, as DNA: TGTGCCAGCAGCCAGGATGCGACAGGGAAATATGGCTACACCTTC. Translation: CASSQDATGKYGYTF.

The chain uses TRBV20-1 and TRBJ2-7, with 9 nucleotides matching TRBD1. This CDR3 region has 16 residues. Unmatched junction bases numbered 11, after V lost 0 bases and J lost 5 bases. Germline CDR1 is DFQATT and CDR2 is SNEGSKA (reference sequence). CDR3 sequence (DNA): TGCAGTGCTAGAGAATGGCAACAGGGGGCGCGCAACGAGCAGTACTTC. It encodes CSAREWQQGARNEQYF.

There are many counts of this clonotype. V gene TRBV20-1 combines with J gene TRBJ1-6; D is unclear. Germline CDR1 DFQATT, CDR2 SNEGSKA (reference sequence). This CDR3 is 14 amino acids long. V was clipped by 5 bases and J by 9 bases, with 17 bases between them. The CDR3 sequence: CSARASSRLSPLHF. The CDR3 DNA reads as TGCAGTGCTCGAGCCTCGTCAAGACTTTCACCCCTCCACTTT.

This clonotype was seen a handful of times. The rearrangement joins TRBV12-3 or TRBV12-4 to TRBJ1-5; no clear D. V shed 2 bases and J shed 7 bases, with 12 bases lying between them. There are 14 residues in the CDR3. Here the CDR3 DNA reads TGTGCCAGCAGTTTATCTGGCGGTAACCAGCCCCAGCATTTT. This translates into CASSLSGGNQPQHF.

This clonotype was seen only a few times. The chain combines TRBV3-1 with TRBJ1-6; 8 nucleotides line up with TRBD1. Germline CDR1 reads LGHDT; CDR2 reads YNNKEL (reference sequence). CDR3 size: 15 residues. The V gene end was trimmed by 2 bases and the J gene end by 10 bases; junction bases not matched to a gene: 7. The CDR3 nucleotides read TGTGCCAGCAGCCAACGGACAGGGCTGGACTCACCCCTCCACTTT. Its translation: CASSQRTGLDSPLHF. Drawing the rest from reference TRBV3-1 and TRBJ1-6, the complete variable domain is DTAVSQTPKYLVTQMGNDKSIKCEQNLGHDTMYWYKQDSKKFLKIMFSYNNKELIINETVPNRFSPKSPDKAHLNLHINSLELGDSAVYFCASSQRTGLDSPLHFGNGTRLTVT.

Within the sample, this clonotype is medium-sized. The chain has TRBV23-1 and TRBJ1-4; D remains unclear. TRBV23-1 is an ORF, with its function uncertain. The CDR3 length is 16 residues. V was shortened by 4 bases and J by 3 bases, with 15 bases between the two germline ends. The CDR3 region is CASSLGIPRANEKLFF. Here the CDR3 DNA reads TGCGCCAGCAGTCTTGGCATCCCACGGGCTAATGAAAAACTGTTTTTT.

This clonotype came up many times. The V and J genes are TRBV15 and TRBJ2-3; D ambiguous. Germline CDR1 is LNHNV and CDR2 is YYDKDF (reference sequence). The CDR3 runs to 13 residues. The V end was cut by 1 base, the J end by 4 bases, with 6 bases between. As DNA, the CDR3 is TGTGCCACCAGCAGAGTGAACTCAGATACGCAGTATTTT. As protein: CATSRVNSDTQYF.

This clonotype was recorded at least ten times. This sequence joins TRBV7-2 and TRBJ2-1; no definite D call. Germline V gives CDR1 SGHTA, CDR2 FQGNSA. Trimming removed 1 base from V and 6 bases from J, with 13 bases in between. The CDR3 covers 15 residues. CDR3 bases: TGTGCCAGCAGCTTAGTCGCGACAAGGAGCAATGAGCAGTTCTTC. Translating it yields CASSLVATRSNEQFF.

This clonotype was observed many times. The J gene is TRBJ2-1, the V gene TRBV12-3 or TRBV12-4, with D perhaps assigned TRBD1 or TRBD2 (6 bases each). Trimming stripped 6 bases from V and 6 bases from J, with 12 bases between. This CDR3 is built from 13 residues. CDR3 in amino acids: CASSPGASNEQFF. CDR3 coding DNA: TGTGCCAGCAGCCCGGGGGCCTCCAATGAGCAGTTCTTC.

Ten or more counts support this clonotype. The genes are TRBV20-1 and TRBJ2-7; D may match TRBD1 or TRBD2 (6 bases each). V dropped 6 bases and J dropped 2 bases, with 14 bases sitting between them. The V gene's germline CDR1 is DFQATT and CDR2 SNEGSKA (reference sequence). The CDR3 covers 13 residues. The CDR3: CSAGGPYPYEQYF. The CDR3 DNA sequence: TGCAGTGCAGGGGGGCCCTATCCCTACGAGCAGTACTTC.

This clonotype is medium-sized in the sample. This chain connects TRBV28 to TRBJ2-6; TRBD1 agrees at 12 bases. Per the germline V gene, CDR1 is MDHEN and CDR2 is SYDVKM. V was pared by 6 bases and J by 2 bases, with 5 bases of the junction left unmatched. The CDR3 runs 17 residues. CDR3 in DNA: TGTGCCAGCAGGAGGGGACAGGGGGCGGCTGGGGCCAACGTCCTGACTTTC. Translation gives CASRRGQGAAGANVLTF.

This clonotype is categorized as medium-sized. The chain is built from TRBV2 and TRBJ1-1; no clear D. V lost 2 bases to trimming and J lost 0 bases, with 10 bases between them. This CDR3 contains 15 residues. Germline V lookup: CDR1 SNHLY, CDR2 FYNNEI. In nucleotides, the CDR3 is TGTGCCAGCAGTGAATCAGGCCGGATGAACACTGAAGCTTTCTTT. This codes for CASSESGRMNTEAFF.

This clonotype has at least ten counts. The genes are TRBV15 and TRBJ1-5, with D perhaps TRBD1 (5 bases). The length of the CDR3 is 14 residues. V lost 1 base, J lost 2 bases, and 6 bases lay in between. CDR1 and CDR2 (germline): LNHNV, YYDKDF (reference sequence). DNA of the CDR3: TGTGCCACCAGCAGAGGGGACGGCAATCAGCCCCAGCATTTT. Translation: CATSRGDGNQPQHF.